This entry lists 6 T cell receptor beta chains sequenced from one sample in a study of CD8 T cells in ankylosing spondylitis. TCRdb redid the calling of the 5' RACE reads with MiXCR, one entry per CDR3 protein. This table has about 130,000 distinct CDR3 sequences, 6% to 8.5% appearing once. The material sequenced was blood, either unsorted or a sorted T cell fraction (not recorded which). These receptors were obtained from a male donor with ankylosing spondylitis or in good health (not recorded which).

This chain uses TRBV20-1 with TRBJ2-7; D may be TRBD1 or TRBD2 (5 bases each). The CDR3 has 13 amino acids. From germline, CDR1 is DFQATT and CDR2 SNEGSKA (reference sequence). The V gene lost 6 bases and the J gene lost 0 bases, with 12 bases spanning the gap. The CDR3 coding sequence is TGCAGTGCCGCCGGGACCGTCTCCTACGAGCAGTACTTC. It specifies CSAAGTVSYEQYF.

The rearrangement joins TRBV3-1 to TRBJ2-1; 12 positions agree with TRBD2. J gave up 8 bases and V 2 bases, and 7 bases lay outside the gene matches. The CDR3 has 16 amino acids. CDR1 is LGHDT, CDR2 YNNKEL, per germline (reference sequence). CDR3 DNA: TGTGCCAGCAGCCAACGCCTAGCGGGGGGGGCCGATGAGCAGTTCTTC. Its translation is CASSQRLAGGADEQFF.

This clonotype has a count of ten or more. CDR3 DNA sequence: TGCAGCGACCAGAACAGGGGAAACTACGAGCAGTACTTC. This sequence encodes CSDQNRGNYEQYF. The chain carries TRBV29-1 and TRBJ2-7, with 7 bases fitting TRBD1. Germline CDR1 SQVTM, CDR2 ANQGSEA. The CDR3 has 13 residues. J was trimmed by 3 bases and V by 7 bases; bases with no gene match: 9.

Many counts were recorded for this clonotype. The gene calls are TRBV12-3 or TRBV12-4 and TRBJ2-1; 14 nucleotides agree with TRBD2. Germline trimming cut 3 bases from V and 6 bases from J; bases unmatched to any gene: 10. The CDR3 extends over 18 amino acids. CDR3 sequence reads: CASSFRTTGTSGSNEQFF. The CDR3 DNA reads TGTGCCAGCAGTTTTAGGACAACAGGGACTAGCGGGAGCAATGAGCAGTTCTTC.

This clonotype appeared many times. This chain connects TRBV6-5 to TRBJ2-5, with D tentatively TRBD2 (6 bases). CDR3 size: 14 residues. V dropped 2 bases and J dropped 4 bases, with 11 bases sitting between them. Germline V gives CDR1 MNHEY, CDR2 SVGAGI. This CDR3 reads CASSYGGARETQYF. As DNA, the CDR3 is TGTGCCAGCAGTTACGGAGGGGCCCGAGAGACCCAGTACTTC.

This clonotype was found many times. The chain recombines TRBV5-1 with TRBJ2-1; the D is unclear. The CDR3 is 17 amino acids. Trimming cost V 0 bases and J 2 bases, with 15 bases left between them. Germline values: CDR1 SGHRS, CDR2 YFSETQ. The CDR3 region is CASSLVGTRPPYNEQFF. For the CDR3, the DNA is TGCGCCAGCAGCTTGGTAGGTACCCGTCCCCCCTACAATGAGCAGTTCTTC.